These 9 T cell receptor beta chains were sequenced from one sample in a study of shared T cell receptors in the human thymus (dated by TCRdb to the early 2020s). Library prep was done by the immunoSEQ multiplex PCR assay. TCRdb's version of the immuneACCESS table is confined to in-frame rearrangements and falls short of the full clone set. An unresolved V gene accounts for under half of the shortfall where checked; the remainder is of unknown origin. For this sample the table gives hundreds of thousands of clones, of which roughly 90% were detected only once. The leading ten clones occupy around 0.0099% of the sample. These data were also filed under a second study, of human thymus T cells.

The sample consisted of thymocytes. The receptors stem from a boy in the first two years of life with a congenital heart defect. Donor details come from another sample of the same person, matched by shared clones.

The V and J genes are TRBV6-1 and TRBJ2-4, with a weak D call TRBD2 (5 bases). In germline, CDR1 is MNHNS, CDR2 SASEGT. The V end lost 7 bases, the J end lost 4 bases, and 14 bases lay between the germline ends. This CDR3 is 14 amino acids long. The CDR3 DNA sequence: TGTGCCAGCACTACTGGACTGTGGAAAAACATTCAGTACTTC. Amino acid sequence: CASTTGLWKNIQYF.

This clone was seen a single time. The V gene is TRBV2, the J gene TRBJ2-1, with 8 bases matching TRBD2. This CDR3 spans 13 amino acids. The germline gives CDR1 SNHLY, CDR2 FYNNEI. V gave up 8 bases and J gave up 5 bases; unmatched junction bases: 5. CDR3 DNA sequence: TGTGCCAGCGTAAGCGGGAGCCACAATGAGCAGTTCTTC. Translation gives CASVSGSHNEQFF.

The chain recombines TRBV10-3 with TRBJ2-1, with TRBD2 matching 13 bases. This CDR3 has 15 residues. With 6 bases clipped from V and 8 bases from J, the junction kept 7 bases outside the gene matches. Per the germline V gene, CDR1 is ENHRY and CDR2 is SYGVKD. The CDR3 spells CAISRTSGRHDEQFF. CDR3 DNA sequence: TGTGCCATCAGCCGGACTAGCGGGAGACACGATGAGCAGTTCTTC.

The V and J genes are TRBV15 and TRBJ2-1; 9 bases line up with TRBD1. Trimming cost V 5 bases and J 6 bases; bases outside gene matches: 20. Germline CDR1 is LNHNV and CDR2 is YYDKDF (reference sequence). The CDR3 loop spans 19 amino acids. CDR3 sequence (DNA): TGTGCCACCAGCGACAGGGGGAGGCTCCACGACGTAAGATCCAATGAGCAGTTCTTC. It specifies CATSDRGRLHDVRSNEQFF.

The J gene is TRBJ2-1, the V gene TRBV11-2; 7 bases agree with TRBD1. Germline V gene data show CDR1 as SGHAT and CDR2 as FQNNGV. V lost 4 bases to trimming and J lost 12 bases; unmatched junction nucleotides: 12. The CDR3 has 14 residues. The CDR3 DNA is TGTGCCAGCAGCTCGGACAGGACGGTTTCGGGGCAGTTCTTC. It is translated as CASSSDRTVSGQFF. Full variable domain (outside the CDR3, taken from reference TRBV11-2 and TRBJ2-1): EAGVAQSPRYKIIEKRQSVAFWCNPISGHATLYWYQQILGQGPKLLIQFQNNGVVDDSQLPKDRFSAERLKGVDSTLKIQPAKLEDSAVYLCASSSDRTVSGQFFGPGTRLTVL.

The J gene is TRBJ1-2, the V gene TRBV5-4; D unresolved. The CDR3 length is 15 residues. In germline, CDR1 is SGHNT, CDR2 YYREEE (reference sequence). The V and J ends lost 4 bases and 5 bases respectively, with 18 bases between them. CDR3 bases: TGTGCCAGCAGCCCGGAAAGGCCGGGTTCGTATGGCTACACCTTC. Its protein product is CASSPERPGSYGYTF. The full variable domain, with the rest looked up from reference TRBV5-4 and TRBJ1-2, is ETGVTQSPTHLIKTRGQQVTLRCSSQSGHNTVSWYQQALGQGPQFIFQYYREEENGRGNFPPRFSGLQFPNYSSELNVNALELDDSALYLCASSPERPGSYGYTFGSGTRLTVV.

The chain links TRBV21-1 to TRBJ2-7; TRBD1 was called by the table and not checked on the DNA. TRBV21-1 is reported as a pseudogene. This CDR3 region has 14 residues. The CDR3 DNA is TGTGCCAGCAGCAACCCCGGGACAATCTACGAGCAGTACTTC. Amino acid sequence: CASSNPGTIYEQYF.

The chain couples TRBV4-2 to TRBJ2-7; 12 nucleotides line up with TRBD1. The CDR3 has 14 amino acids. Germline trimming cut 6 bases from V and 7 bases from J; bases unmatched to any gene: 7. The germline CDR1 and CDR2 sequences are LGHNA and YNFKEQ. CDR3 loop: CASRRDRGLREQYF. The CDR3 region has the DNA TGTGCCAGCAGACGGGACAGGGGGCTGAGGGAGCAGTACTTC.

This chain links TRBV12-5 with TRBJ1-1; D unresolved. The CDR3 has 11 amino acids. Between the trimmed V and J ends, which lost 6 bases and 11 bases, there was a span of 13 bases. CDR1 and CDR2 from the germline V gene are LGHNT and FRNRAP. CDR3 bases: TGTGCTAGTGGCCCCCCGGGATACGCTTTCTTT. Translating gives CASGPPGYAFF.